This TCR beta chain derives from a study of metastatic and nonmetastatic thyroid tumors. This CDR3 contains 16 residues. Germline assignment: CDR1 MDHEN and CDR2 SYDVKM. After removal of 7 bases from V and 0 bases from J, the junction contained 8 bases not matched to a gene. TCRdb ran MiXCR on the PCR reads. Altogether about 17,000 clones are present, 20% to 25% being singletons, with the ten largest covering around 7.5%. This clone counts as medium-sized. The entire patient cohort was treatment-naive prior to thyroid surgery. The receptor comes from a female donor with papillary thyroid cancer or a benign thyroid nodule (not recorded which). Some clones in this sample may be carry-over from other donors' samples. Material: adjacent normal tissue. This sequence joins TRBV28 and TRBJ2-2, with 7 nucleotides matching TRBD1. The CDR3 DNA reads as TGTGCCAGCACCCAGCCGACAGGGCCGAACACCGGGGAGCTGTTTTTT. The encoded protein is CASTQPTGPNTGELFF.